This T cell receptor beta chain was obtained from a study of graft-versus-host responses after intestinal transplantation. Study-level information: The transplants performed in recipients were multivisceral, liver-intestinal, or isolated intestinal. Study-level points and caveats: Individuals who had graft-donor T cell macrochimerism had allografts that showed high graft-versus-host to host-versus-graft clonal ratios. Detection of GvH clones occurred in recipient marrow, and some had their first appearance in ileum or blood.

Only in-frame clones appear in the TCRdb table, and some are missing; sequencing was by immunoSEQ multiplex PCR. The sample lists under 95,000 clones, roughly 80% seen once, with around 0.8% in the top ten. Trimming cost V 8 bases and J 1 base, with 10 bases left between them. CDR1 LNHDA and CDR2 SQIVND come from the germline V gene (reference sequence). The CDR3 is 13 residues long. Notes on this clone: The antigen is undetermined.

The sequenced sample was unstimulated CD4+ T cells sorted from spleen or lymph node cells, obtained before intestinal transplant. This TCR derives from a human donor who received an intestinal transplant. J is TRBJ2-3 and V is TRBV19; no definite D call. This CDR3 reads CASGMQGTDTQYF. The CDR3 nucleotides read TGTGCCAGTGGCATGCAGGGCACAGATACGCAGTATTTT.